This T cell receptor (beta chain) was identified during a study of patients and donors after allogeneic stem cell transplantation. TCRdb reprocessed the RT-PCR reads via MiXCR and lists one record per CDR3 protein. The profile covers approximately 160,000 distinct CDR3 sequences, with over 25% appearing a single time and 3.2% taken by the ten largest. This CDR3 spans 15 amino acids. CDR1 and CDR2 (germline): MNHNY, SVGAGI (reference sequence). V lost 7 bases to trimming and J lost 2 bases; unmatched junction nucleotides: 4. The V call is TRBV6-6, the J call TRBJ2-1, with 11 bases matching TRBD2. The receptor comes from a human donor who was either an allogeneic HSCT recipient or a stem cell or donor lymphocyte infusion donor (not recorded which). It is not recorded whose cells these are; they may come from a transplant donor. Sample: blood, either unsorted or a sorted T cell fraction (not recorded which). The CDR3 DNA is TGTGCCAGCATGGGGACTAGCGGACCCTACAATGAGCAGTTCTTC. This translates into CASMGTSGPYNEQFF.